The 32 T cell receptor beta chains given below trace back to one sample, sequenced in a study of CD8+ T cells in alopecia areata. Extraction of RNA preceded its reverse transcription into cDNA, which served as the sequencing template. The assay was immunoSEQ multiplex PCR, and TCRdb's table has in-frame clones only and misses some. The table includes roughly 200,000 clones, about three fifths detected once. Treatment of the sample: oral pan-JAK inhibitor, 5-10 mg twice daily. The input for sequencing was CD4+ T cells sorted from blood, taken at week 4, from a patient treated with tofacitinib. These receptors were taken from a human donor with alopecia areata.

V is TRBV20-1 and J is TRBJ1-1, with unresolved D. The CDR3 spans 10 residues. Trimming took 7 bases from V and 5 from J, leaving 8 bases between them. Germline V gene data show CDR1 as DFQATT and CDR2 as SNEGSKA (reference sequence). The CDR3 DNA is TGCAGTGTCCTTTTTACTGAAGCTTTCTTT. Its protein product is CSVLFTEAFF.

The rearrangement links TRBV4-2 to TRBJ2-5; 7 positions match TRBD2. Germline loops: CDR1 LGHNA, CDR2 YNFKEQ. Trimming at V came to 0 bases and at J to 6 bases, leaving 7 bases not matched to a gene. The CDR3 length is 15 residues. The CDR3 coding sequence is TGTGCCAGCAGCCAAGAGCTAGCGGCCCCAAAGACCCAGTACTTC. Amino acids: CASSQELAAPKTQYF.

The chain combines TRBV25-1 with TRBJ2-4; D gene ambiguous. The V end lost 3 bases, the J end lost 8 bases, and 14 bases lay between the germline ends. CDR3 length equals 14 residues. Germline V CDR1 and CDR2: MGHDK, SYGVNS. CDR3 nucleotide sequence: TGTGCCAGCAGTGATGACACCTCCGCGGACATTCAGTACTTC. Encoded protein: CASSDDTSADIQYF.

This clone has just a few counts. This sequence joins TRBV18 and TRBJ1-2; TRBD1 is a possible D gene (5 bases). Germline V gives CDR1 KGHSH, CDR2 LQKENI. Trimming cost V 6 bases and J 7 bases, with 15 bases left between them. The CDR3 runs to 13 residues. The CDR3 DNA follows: TGTGCCAGCTCCACCGAACAGGTCATTGGCTACACCTTC. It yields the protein CASSTEQVIGYTF.

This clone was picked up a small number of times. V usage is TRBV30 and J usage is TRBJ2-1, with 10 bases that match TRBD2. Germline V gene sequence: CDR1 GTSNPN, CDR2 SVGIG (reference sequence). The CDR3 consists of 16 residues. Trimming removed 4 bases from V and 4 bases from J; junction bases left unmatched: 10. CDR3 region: CAWTVPPSGGYNEQFF. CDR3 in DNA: TGTGCCTGGACCGTACCTCCTAGCGGGGGTTACAATGAGCAGTTCTTC.

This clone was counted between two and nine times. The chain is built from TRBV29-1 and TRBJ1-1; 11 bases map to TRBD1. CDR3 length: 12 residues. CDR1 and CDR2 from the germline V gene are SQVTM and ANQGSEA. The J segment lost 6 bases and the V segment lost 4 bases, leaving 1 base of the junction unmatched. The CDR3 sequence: CSVGGQGAEAFF. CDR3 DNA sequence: TGCAGCGTTGGGGGACAGGGGGCTGAAGCTTTCTTT.

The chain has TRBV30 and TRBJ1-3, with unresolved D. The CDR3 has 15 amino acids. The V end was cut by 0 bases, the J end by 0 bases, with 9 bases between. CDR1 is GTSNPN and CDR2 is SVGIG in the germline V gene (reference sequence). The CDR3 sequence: CAWSVRRGSGNTIYF. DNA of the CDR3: TGTGCCTGGAGTGTACGGCGCGGCTCTGGAAACACCATATATTTT.

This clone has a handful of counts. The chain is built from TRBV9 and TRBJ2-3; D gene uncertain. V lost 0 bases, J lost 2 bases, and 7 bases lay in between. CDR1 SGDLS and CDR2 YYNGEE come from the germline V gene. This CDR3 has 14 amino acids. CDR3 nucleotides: TGTGCCAGCAGCGTAGCTACCTTCACAGATACGCAGTATTTT. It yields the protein CASSVATFTDTQYF.

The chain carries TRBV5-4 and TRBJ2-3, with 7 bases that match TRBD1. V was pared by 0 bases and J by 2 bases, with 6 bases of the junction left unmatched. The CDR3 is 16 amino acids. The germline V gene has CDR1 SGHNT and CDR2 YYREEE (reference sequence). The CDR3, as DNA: TGTGCCAGCAGCTTGGCGGCAGGGGGAGTCACAGATACGCAGTATTTT. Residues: CASSLAAGGVTDTQYF.

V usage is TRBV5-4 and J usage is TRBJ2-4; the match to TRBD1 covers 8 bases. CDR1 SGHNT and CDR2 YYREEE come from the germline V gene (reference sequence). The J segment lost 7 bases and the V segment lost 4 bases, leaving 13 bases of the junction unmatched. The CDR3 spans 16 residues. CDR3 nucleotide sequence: TGTGCCAGCAGCCGGACAGGGTTCGGGATAAAGAACATTCAGTACTTC. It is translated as CASSRTGFGIKNIQYF.

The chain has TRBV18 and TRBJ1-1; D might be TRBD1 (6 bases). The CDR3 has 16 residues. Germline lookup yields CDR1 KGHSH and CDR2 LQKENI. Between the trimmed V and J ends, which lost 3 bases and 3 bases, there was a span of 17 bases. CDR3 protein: CASSPPTGGLYTEAFF. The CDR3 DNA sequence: TGTGCCAGCTCACCTCCGACAGGAGGATTATACACTGAAGCTTTCTTT.

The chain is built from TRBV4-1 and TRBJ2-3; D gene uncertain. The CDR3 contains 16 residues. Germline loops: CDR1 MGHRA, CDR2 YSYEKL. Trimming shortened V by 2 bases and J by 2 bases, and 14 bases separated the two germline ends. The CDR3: CASSQPPADPTDTQYF. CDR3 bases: TGCGCCAGCAGCCAACCCCCGGCGGATCCCACAGATACGCAGTATTTT.

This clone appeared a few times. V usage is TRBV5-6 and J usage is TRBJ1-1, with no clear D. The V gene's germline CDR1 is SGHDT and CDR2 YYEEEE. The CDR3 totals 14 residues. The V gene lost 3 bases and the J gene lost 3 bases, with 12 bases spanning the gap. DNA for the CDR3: TGTGCCAGCAGCTCCCTCAGAGGGTACACTGAAGCTTTCTTT. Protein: CASSSLRGYTEAFF.

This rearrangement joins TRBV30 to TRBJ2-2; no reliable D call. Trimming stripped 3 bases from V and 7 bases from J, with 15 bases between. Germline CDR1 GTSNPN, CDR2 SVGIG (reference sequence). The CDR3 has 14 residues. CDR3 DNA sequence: TGTGCCTGGAGGTTAAGAACAAGCAGCGGGGAGCTGTTTTTT. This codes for CAWRLRTSSGELFF.

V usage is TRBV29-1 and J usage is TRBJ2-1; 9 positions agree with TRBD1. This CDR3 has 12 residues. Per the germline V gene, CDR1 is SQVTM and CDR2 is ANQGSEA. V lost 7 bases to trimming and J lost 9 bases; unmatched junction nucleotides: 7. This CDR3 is CSAATGGSEQFF. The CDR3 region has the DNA TGCAGCGCCGCTACAGGGGGCAGTGAGCAGTTCTTC.

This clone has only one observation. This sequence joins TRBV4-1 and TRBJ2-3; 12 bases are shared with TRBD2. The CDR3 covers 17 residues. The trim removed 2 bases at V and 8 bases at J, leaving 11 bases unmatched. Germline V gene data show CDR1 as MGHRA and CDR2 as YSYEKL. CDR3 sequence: CASSQPRLAGALRTQYF. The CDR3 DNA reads TGCGCCAGCAGCCAACCCAGACTAGCGGGGGCCCTGCGTACGCAGTATTTT.

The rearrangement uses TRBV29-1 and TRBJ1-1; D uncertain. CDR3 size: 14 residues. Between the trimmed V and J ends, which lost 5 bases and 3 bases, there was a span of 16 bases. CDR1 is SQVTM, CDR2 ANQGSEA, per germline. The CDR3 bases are TGCAGCGTTCAACCTAGGGCGGCGGACACTGAAGCTTTCTTT. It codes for CSVQPRAADTEAFF.

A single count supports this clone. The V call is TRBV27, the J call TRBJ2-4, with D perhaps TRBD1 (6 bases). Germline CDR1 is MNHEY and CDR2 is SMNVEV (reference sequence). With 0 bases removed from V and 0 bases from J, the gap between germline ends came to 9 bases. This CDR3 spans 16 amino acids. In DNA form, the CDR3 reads TGTGCCAGCAGTTTATCCGGGACAATAGCCAAAAACATTCAGTACTTC. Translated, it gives CASSLSGTIAKNIQYF.

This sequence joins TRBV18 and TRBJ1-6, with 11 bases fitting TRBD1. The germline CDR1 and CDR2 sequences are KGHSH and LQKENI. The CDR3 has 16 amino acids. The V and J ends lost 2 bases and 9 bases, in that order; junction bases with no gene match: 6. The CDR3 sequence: CASSPFGQGASSPLHF. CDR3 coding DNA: TGTGCCAGCTCACCATTTGGACAGGGGGCGTCTTCACCCCTCCACTTT.

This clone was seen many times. The CDR3 region is CASSLTGDTGELFF. Written as DNA, the CDR3 is TGTGCCAGCAGCTTGACGGGGGACACCGGGGAGCTGTTTTTT. The rearrangement uses TRBV5-4 and TRBJ2-2; D perhaps matches TRBD2 (6 bases). Trimming removed 1 base at V and 3 bases at J, with 7 bases between. Looked up from germline, CDR1 is SGHNT and CDR2 is YYREEE (reference sequence). This CDR3 region has 14 residues.

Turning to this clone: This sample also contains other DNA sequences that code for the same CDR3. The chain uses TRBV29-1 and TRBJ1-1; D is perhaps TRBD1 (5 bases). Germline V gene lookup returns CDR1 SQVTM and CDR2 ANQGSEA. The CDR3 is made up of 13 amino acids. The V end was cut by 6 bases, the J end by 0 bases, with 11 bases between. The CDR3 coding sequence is TGCAGCGTCGAGGGGAGATTGAACACTGAAGCTTTCTTT. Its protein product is CSVEGRLNTEAFF.

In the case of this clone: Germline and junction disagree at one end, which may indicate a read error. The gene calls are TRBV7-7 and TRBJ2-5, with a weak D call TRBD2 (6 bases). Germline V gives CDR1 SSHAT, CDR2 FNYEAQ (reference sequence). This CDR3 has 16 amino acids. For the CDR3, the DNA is TGTGCTAGCAGCTTAGCACCTGGGGACGGGGGAGAGACCCAGTACTTC. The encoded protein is CASSLAPGDGGETQYF.

The CDR3 here is CAWSVMGGRGEAFF. The CDR3, as DNA: TGTGCCTGGAGTGTAATGGGTGGGAGAGGGGAAGCTTTCTTT. The chain is built from TRBV30 and TRBJ1-1, with unresolved D. Germline V gene sequence: CDR1 GTSNPN, CDR2 SVGIG (reference sequence). The V end lost 0 bases, the J end lost 8 bases, and 16 bases lay between the germline ends. The CDR3 has 14 amino acids.

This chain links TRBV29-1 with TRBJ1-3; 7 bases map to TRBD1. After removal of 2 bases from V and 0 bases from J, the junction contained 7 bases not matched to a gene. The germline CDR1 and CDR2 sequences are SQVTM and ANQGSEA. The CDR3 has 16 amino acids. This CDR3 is CSVERAGGDSGNTIYF. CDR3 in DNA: TGCAGCGTTGAAAGGGCAGGGGGAGACTCTGGAAACACCATATATTTT.

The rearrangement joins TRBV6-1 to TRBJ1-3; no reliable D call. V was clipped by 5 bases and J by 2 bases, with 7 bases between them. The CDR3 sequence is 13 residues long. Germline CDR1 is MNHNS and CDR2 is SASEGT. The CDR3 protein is CASSQTPGNTIYF. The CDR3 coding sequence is TGTGCCAGCAGTCAGACACCTGGAAACACCATATATTTT.

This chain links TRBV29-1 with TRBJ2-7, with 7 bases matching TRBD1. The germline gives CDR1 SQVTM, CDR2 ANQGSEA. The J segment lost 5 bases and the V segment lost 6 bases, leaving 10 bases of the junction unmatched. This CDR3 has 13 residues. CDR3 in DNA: TGCAGCGTCAGCCCCGGGACAGTAAACGAGCAGTACTTC. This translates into CSVSPGTVNEQYF.

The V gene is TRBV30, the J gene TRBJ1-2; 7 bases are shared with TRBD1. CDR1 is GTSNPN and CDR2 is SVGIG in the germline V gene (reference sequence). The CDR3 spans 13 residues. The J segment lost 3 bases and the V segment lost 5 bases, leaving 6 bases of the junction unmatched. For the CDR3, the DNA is TGTGCCTGGGATGCCGGGACAGACTATGGCTACACCTTC. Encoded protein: CAWDAGTDYGYTF.

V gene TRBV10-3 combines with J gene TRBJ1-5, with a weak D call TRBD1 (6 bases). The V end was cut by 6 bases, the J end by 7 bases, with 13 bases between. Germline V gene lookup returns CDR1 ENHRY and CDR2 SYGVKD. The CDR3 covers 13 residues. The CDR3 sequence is CAISYRDGQPQHF. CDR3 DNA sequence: TGTGCCATCAGCTACAGGGACGGGCAGCCCCAGCATTTT.

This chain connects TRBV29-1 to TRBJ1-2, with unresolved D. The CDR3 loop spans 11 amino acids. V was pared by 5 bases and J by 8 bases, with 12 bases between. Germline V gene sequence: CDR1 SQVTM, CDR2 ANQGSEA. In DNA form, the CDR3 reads TGCAGCGTTCGGGGTTCTCGGGGCTACACCTTC. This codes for CSVRGSRGYTF.

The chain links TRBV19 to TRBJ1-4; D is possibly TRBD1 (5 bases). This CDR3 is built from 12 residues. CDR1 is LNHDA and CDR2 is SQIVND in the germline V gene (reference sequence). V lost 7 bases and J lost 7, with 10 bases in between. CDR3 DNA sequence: TGTGCCAGTAACAGGATGGGTGAAAAACTGTTTTTT. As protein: CASNRMGEKLFF.

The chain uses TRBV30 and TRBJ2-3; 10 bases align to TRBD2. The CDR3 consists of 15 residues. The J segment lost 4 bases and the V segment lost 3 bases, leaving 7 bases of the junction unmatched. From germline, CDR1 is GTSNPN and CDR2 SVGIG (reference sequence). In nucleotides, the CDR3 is TGTGCCTGGAGCGACCTAGCGGGGGCCGCAGATACGCAGTATTTT. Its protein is CAWSDLAGAADTQYF.

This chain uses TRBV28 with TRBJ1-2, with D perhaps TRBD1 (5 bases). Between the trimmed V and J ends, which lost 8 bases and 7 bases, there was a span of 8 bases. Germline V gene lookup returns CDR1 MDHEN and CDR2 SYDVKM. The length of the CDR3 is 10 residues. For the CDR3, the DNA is TGTGCCAGCGCAGGGCTTGGCTACACCTTC. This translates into CASAGLGYTF.